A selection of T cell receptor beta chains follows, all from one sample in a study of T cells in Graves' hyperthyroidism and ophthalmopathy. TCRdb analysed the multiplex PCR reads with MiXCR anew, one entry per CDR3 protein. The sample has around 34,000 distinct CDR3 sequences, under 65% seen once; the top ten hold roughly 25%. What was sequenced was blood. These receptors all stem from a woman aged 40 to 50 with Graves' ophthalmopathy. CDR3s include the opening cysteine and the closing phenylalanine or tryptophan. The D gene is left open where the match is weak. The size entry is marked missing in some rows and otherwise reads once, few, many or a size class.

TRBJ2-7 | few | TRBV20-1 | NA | TGCAGTGCTAGAGTGCTGGGTGGGTACGAGCAGTACTTC | CSARVLGGYEQYF
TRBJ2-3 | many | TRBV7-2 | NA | TGTGCCAGCAGCTTACGGGTCCCAGATACGCAGTATTTT | CASSLRVPDTQYF
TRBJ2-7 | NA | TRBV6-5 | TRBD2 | TGTGCCAGCAGTTACGGACTAGCGGGATCGTACGAGCAGTACTTC | CASSYGLAGSYEQYF
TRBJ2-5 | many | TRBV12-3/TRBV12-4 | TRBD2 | TGTGCCAGCAGTCCCGGGACTAGCGGGAGGGGGGGTCAAGAGACCCAGTACTTC | CASSPGTSGRGGQETQYF
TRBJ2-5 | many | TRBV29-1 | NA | TGCAGCGTTCCGAGGGCGAGCGGCCAAGAGACCCAGTACTTC | CSVPRASGQETQYF
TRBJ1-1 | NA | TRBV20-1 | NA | TGCAGTGCCCTTTGGACAGTCTCTAACACTGAAGCTTTCTTT | CSALWTVSNTEAFF
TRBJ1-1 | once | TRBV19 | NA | TGTGCCAGTAGTTTAGGGGTTAGCACTGAAGCTTTCTTT | CASSLGVSTEAFF
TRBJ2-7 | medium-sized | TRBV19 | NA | TGTGCCAGTAGTATAGCAGGGGAGATTAGCGAGCAGTACTTC | CASSIAGEISEQYF
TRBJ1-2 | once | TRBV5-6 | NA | TGTGCCAGCAGCCTCTCTCGGGAGAGGTATGGCTACACCTTC | CASSLSRERYGYTF
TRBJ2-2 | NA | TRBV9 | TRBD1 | TGTGCCAGCAGCGTTAGGACAGGGGGGCTGTTTTTT | CASSVRTGGLFF
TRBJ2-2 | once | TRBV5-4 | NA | TGTGCCAGCAACTTGAACAGTGAGGTCACCGCGGAGTTGTTCTTT | CASNLNSEVTAELFF
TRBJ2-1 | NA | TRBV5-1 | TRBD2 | TGCGCCAGCAGCCTCAGACTAGCGGGAGGGGATGAGCAGTTCTTC | CASSLRLAGGDEQFF
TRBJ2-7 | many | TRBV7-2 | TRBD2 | TGTGCCAGCAGCCCCCGGACTAGCGGGGCCGGCGAGCAGTACTTC | CASSPRTSGAGEQYF
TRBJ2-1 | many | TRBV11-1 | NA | TGTGCCAGCAGCTTGGGGGGCCAGGCGGTCTTC | CASSLGGQAVF
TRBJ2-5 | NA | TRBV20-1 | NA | TGCAGTGCCAGAGAAGGGTTCACAGCACGACAAGAGACCCAGTACTTC | CSAREGFTARQETQYF
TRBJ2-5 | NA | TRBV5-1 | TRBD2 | TGCGCCAGCAGCGGGGGCCTCACGGGAGGGTCTGGGCGTGAGACCCAGTACTTC | CASSGGLTGGSGRETQYF
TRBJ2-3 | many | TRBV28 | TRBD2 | TGTGCCAGCAGCCTGACTAGCGGGAGGGTGGATACGCAGTATTTT | CASSLTSGRVDTQYF
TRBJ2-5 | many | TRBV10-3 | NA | TGTGCCCACTGGAAGGGTGGGAAAGAGACCCAGTACTTC | CAHWKGGKETQYF
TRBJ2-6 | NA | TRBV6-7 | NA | TGTGCCAGCAGGGGAAAAGGTAACACTGAAGCTTTC | CASRGKGNTEAF
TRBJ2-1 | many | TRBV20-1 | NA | TGCAGTGCTAGAGGCAAGGGGGACTGGTACAATGAGCAGTTCTTC | CSARGKGDWYNEQFF
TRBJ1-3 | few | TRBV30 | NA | TGTGCCTGGAGTGTACCAAGAGGGATTTCTGGAAACACCATATATTTT | CAWSVPRGISGNTIYF
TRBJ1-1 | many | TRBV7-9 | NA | TGTGCCAGCAGCTTATTAAGCTATGAAGCTTTCTTT | CASSLLSYEAFF
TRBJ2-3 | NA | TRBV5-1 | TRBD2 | TGCGCCAGCAGCTTGCATAGCGGGAGGAGCTACAATGAGCAGTATTTT | CASSLHSGRSYNEQYF
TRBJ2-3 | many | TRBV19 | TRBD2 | TGTGCCAGTAGTATAAGAGGACTAGGTACAGATACGCAGTATTTT | CASSIRGLGTDTQYF
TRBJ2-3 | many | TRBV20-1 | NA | TGCAGTGCTAGGCCCGAACCCTCTAGCACAGATACGCAGTATTTT | CSARPEPSSTDTQYF